Listed below are T cell receptor beta chains from one sample, sequenced in a study of blood T cell repertoires in COVID-19. Sequencing used immunoSEQ multiplex PCR; TCRdb keeps in-frame clones, though not all of them. The profile covers 300,000 to 350,000 clones, with roughly nine tenths appearing a single time and roughly 2.9% taken by the ten largest. The sample was peripheral blood. These receptors originate from a woman in her twenties or thirties with COVID-19, enrolled during active disease. CDR3s include the opening cysteine and the closing phenylalanine or tryptophan. D genes are given only for firm matches. Clone size appears in some rows only: once, few, many, or a class for an expanded clone.

V: TRBV19
D: NA
J: TRBJ1-5
length: 14
size: NA
DNA: TGTGCCAGTAGTAAAGGAGGGCGCGAACAGCCCCAGCATTTT
CDR3: CASSKGGREQPQHF

V: TRBV13
D: TRBD2
J: TRBJ2-1
length: 15
size: NA
DNA: TGTGCCAGCAGCTTAGCCAGCGGGAGGGGGAATGAGCAGTTCTTC
CDR3: CASSLASGRGNEQFF

V: TRBV3-1/TRBV3-2
D: TRBD2
J: TRBJ2-1
length: 18
size: NA
DNA: TGTGCCAGCAGCCCCGGACTAGCGGGAGGCCCGCTAGACAATGAGCAGTTCTTC
CDR3: CASSPGLAGGPLDNEQFF

V: TRBV15
D: NA
J: TRBJ1-5
length: 15
size: NA
DNA: TGTGCCACCAGCAGAGAGGACAGTTTCGGCCAGCCCCAGCATTTT
CDR3: CATSREDSFGQPQHF

V: TRBV30
D: TRBD1
J: TRBJ1-2
length: 12
size: NA
DNA: TGTGCCTGGGGACAGGGTCCTCATGGCTACACCTTC
CDR3: CAWGQGPHGYTF

V: TRBV5-1
D: NA
J: TRBJ2-7
length: 11
size: few
DNA: TGCGCCAGCAGCTTGGGAGACGAGCAGTACTTC
CDR3: CASSLGDEQYF

V: TRBV9
D: TRBD2
J: TRBJ2-1
length: 14
size: NA
DNA: TGTGCCAGCAGCTCACGGACTAGAGGCAATGAGCAGTTCTTC
CDR3: CASSSRTRGNEQFF

V: TRBV5-6
D: TRBD1
J: TRBJ1-2
length: 14
size: NA
DNA: TGTGCCAGCAGCTTCGGGGACAGGGACTATGGCTACACCTTC
CDR3: CASSFGDRDYGYTF

V: TRBV12-3/TRBV12-4
D: NA
J: TRBJ1-6
length: 13
size: NA
DNA: TGTGCCAGCAGTTGGACAGTTAATTCACCCCTCCACTTT
CDR3: CASSWTVNSPLHF

V: TRBV6-5
D: TRBD1
J: TRBJ1-2
length: 14
size: NA
DNA: TGTGCCAGTTTGCCAGGACAGGGGGCCCATGGCTACACCTTC
CDR3: CASLPGQGAHGYTF

V: TRBV9
D: TRBD2
J: TRBJ2-5
length: 18
size: NA
DNA: TGTGCCAGCAGCGTAGCTTCCAGAACTAGCGGGAGGTGGGAGACCCAGTACTTC
CDR3: CASSVASRTSGRWETQYF

V: TRBV6-5
D: TRBD1
J: TRBJ2-3
length: 15
size: NA
DNA: TGTGCCAGCAGTTACAAGGGACAGGGGACAGATACGCAGTATTTT
CDR3: CASSYKGQGTDTQYF

V: TRBV7-2
D: TRBD2
J: TRBJ2-7
length: 14
size: NA
DNA: TGTGCCAGCAGACGGGGACTAGCGGTTGACGAGCAGTACTTC
CDR3: CASRRGLAVDEQYF

V: TRBV5-1
D: TRBD1
J: TRBJ1-5
length: 17
size: once
DNA: TGCGCCAGCAGCCCGACCGGACAGGACTATAGCAATCAGCCCCAGCATTTT
CDR3: CASSPTGQDYSNQPQHF

V: TRBV28
D: TRBD1
J: TRBJ1-6
length: 16
size: few
DNA: TGTGCCAGCAGCCTCTTGACAGGGGGGGATAATTCACCCCTCCACTTT
CDR3: CASSLLTGGDNSPLHF

V: TRBV19
D: TRBD1
J: TRBJ2-5
length: 15
size: NA
DNA: TGTGCCAGTAGTATAAGGGACAGGGCCCAAGAGACCCAGTACTTC
CDR3: CASSIRDRAQETQYF

V: TRBV6-1
D: TRBD1
J: TRBJ1-2
length: 18
size: NA
DNA: TGTGCCAGCAGTGATATGACTACAGGGGGCTTTGCAAACTATGGCTACACCTTC
CDR3: CASSDMTTGGFANYGYTF

V: TRBV24-1
D: NA
J: TRBJ2-3
length: 12
size: NA
DNA: TGTGCCACCAGTGACTACACAGATACGCAGTATTTT
CDR3: CATSDYTDTQYF